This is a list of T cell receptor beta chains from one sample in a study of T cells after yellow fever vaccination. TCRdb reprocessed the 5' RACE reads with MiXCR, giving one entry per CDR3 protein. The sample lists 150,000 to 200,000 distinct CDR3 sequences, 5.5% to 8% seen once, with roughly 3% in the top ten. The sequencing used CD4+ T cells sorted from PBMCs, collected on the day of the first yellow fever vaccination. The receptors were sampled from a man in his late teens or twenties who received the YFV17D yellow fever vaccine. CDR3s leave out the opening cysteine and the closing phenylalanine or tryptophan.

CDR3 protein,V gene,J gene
ASSPGVQGHNEQF,TRBV18,TRBJ2-1
ASSLMGSSYEQY,TRBV5-1,TRBJ2-7
ASSSATVDTQY,TRBV5-1,TRBJ2-3
ASSFFKAGTGGYEQY,TRBV11-2,TRBJ2-7
ASSLESGFAYNEQF,TRBV5-4,TRBJ2-1
ASSRDRGNEKLF,TRBV5-1,TRBJ1-4
ASRREQETQY,TRBV7-9,TRBJ2-5
ASSLAVGRGDYGYT,TRBV7-9,TRBJ1-2
ASSLGPPGGVKQY,TRBV12-3/TRBV12-4,TRBJ2-7
SARVGSSYEQY,TRBV20-1,TRBJ2-7
ATSDELNYGYT,TRBV24-1,TRBJ1-2
ASSATGQDTDTQY,TRBV6-4,TRBJ2-3
ASRPWGQGRRVGYT,TRBV27,TRBJ1-2
ASSTHPGGSEQF,TRBV7-2,TRBJ2-1